This entry concerns a single T cell receptor beta chain. Antigen: not known. The entry originates in a study of identical twins. Whole-study results and caveats: The study based its conclusions on cross-sectional statistical analysis and did not follow the same donors. Low generation probability was overrepresented in out-of-frame alpha sequences shared by twins. Monozygotic twins shared more out-of-frame TCR alpha than recombination models predicted.

Germline values: CDR1 SGHDN, CDR2 FVKESK. The CDR3 loop spans 14 amino acids. V dropped 1 base and J dropped 4 bases, with 8 bases sitting between them. A universal primer site was created by template switching, with the cDNA bearing unique molecular identifiers. TCRdb redid the calling of the 5' RACE reads with MiXCR, one entry per CDR3 protein. The sample has about 390,000 distinct CDR3 sequences, roughly 10% seen once. The genes are TRBV14 and TRBJ2-1, with D unresolved. The TCR sequence derives from a woman aged 50 to 60 in good health. Material: naive T cells sorted from blood. Here the CDR3 reads CASSQARAYNEQFF. The DNA for the CDR3 is TGTGCCAGCAGCCAAGCCCGGGCATACAATGAGCAGTTCTTC.